This TCR beta chain was recorded in a study of cytomegalovirus exposure and HLA in healthy donors. The PCR used 60 Vbeta and 13 Jbeta primers. Some clones are missing from TCRdb's copy, which holds only in-frame ones; the method was immunoSEQ multiplex PCR. The sample carries approximately 220,000 clones, approximately 68% recorded once. Concerning this clone itself: No antigen is known for it.

This CDR3 spans 13 amino acids. Germline CDR1 GTSNPN, CDR2 SVGIG (reference sequence). V lost 7 bases and J lost 7, with 16 bases in between. Study-wide results and limits: Further analysis was carried out later, and it showed several of the most significant clusters appearing linked to common viral pathogens. Apparent HLA restriction characterized most CMV-associated TCR beta chains in a later analysis. There were some public TCRs occurring in many donors, but most TCR sequences were rare.

The chain has TRBV30 and TRBJ1-4, with D perhaps matching TRBD1 (5 bases). The receptor comes from a woman aged 25-40 years in good health and CMV-seronegative. Material: PBMCs. The CDR3 DNA is TGTGCCTTACATCTGGGGCAGGTTGAAAAACTGTTTTTT. Protein: CALHLGQVEKLFF.